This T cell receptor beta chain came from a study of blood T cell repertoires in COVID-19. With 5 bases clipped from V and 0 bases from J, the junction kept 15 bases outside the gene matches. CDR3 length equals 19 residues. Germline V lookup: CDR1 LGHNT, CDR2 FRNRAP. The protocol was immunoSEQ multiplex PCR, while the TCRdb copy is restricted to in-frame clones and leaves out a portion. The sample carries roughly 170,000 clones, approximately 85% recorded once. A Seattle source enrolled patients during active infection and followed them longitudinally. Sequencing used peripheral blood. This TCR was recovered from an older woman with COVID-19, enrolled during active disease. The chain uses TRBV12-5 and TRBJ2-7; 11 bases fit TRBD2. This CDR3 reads CASGLWGGLAGRSSYEQYV. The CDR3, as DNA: TGTGCTAGTGGTCTCTGGGGCGGACTAGCGGGTAGAAGCTCCTACGAGCAGTACGTC.